The rows below give T cell receptor beta chains drawn from one sample of a study of blood T cell repertoires in COVID-19. Sequenced by immunoSEQ multiplex PCR; TCRdb stores in-frame clones only, minus some. The sample lists 130,000 to 150,000 clones, around 86% occurring once. Input material: peripheral blood. All receptors come from a man aged 50 or older who had recovered from COVID-19. The CDR3 runs from the conserved cysteine through the conserved F or W. Each record gives: V gene, J gene, CDR3 protein.

TRBV5-1	TRBJ2-7	CASSLVEGAREQYF
TRBV5-1	TRBJ1-4	CASSLSGPGRNEKLFF
TRBV7-2	TRBJ2-2	CASSFGVAGGRPGELFF
TRBV11-3	TRBJ2-1	CASSLDVPGISYNEQFF
TRBV11-3	TRBJ1-1	CASSFRTGSNTEAFF
TRBV19	TRBJ1-2	CASSEATGIFYGYTF
TRBV5-6	TRBJ1-2	CASSSQTGGFGYGYTF
TRBV9	TRBJ1-1	CASSATGQLLYTEAFF
TRBV4-2	TRBJ2-7	CASSQTRGGGEQYF
TRBV6-5	TRBJ2-7	CASKRGPGDEQYF
TRBV15	TRBJ1-1	CATSRGTRGNTEAFF
TRBV5-4	TRBJ2-1	CASSLGQGLRNEQFF
TRBV6-2/TRBV6-3	TRBJ2-5	CASSYRDRPSETQYF
TRBV5-8	TRBJ2-7	CASRGQPSSYEQYF
TRBV27	TRBJ2-5	CASSLLGSGVEETQYF
TRBV6-5	TRBJ1-3	CATRASGNTIYF
TRBV28	TRBJ1-5	CASSSGQVGYSNQPQHF
TRBV7-9	TRBJ2-3	CASSLGLAGGTDTQYF
TRBV4-1	TRBJ2-7	CASSQGTANSYEQYF
TRBV5-8	TRBJ2-3	CASISGGGGTDTQYF
TRBV13	TRBJ1-3	CASSAGTGNFGNTIYF
TRBV14	TRBJ1-2	CASSQDLGDRINGYTF
TRBV5-1	TRBJ2-3	CASSLTSSISTDTQYF
TRBV13	TRBJ1-1	CASSLGAGMNTEAFF
TRBV19	TRBJ1-2	CASIDPGQQPPTF
TRBV6-5	TRBJ1-1	CASSPGGGWDTEAFF
TRBV7-9	TRBJ1-1	CASRGTVRDTEAFF
TRBV5-1	TRBJ2-7	CASSLQGAHEQYF
TRBV11-2	TRBJ1-4	CASSRGRGNEKLFF
TRBV6-2/TRBV6-3	TRBJ2-3	CASSYSGRITDTQYF